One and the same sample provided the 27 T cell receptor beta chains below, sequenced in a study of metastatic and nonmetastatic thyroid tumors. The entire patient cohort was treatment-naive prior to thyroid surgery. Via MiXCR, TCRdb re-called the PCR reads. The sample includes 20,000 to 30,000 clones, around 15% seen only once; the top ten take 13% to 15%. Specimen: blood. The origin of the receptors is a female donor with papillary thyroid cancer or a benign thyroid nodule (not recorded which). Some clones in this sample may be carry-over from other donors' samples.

CDR3 region: CSARAPVGTSGTNTGELFF. The CDR3 nucleotides are TGCAGTGCTAGAGCCCCGGTAGGGACTAGCGGGACGAACACCGGGGAGCTGTTTTTT. V and J are TRBV20-1 and TRBJ2-2; 13 bases align to TRBD2. The germline CDR1 and CDR2 sequences are DFQATT and SNEGSKA (reference sequence). Trimming cost V 1 base and J 0 bases; bases outside gene matches: 8. The CDR3 totals 19 residues.

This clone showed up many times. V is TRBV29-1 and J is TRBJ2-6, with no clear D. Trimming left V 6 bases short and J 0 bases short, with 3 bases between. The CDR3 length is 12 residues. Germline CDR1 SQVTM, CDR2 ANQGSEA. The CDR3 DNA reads TGCAGCGTATACTCTGGGGCCAACGTCCTGACTTTC. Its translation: CSVYSGANVLTF.

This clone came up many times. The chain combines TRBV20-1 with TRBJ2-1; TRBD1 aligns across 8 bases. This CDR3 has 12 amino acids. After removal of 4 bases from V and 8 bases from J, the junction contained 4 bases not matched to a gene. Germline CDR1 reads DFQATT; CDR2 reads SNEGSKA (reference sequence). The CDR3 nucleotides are TGCAGTGCTACGGGGACAGGCGATGAGCAGTTCTTC. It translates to CSATGTGDEQFF.

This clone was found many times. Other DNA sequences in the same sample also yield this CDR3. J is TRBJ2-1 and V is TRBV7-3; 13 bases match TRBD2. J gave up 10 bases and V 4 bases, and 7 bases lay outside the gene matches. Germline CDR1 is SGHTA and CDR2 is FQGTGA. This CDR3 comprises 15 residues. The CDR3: CASSYGTSGIQEQFF. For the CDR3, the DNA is TGTGCCAGCAGCTACGGGACTAGCGGGATACAGGAGCAGTTCTTC.

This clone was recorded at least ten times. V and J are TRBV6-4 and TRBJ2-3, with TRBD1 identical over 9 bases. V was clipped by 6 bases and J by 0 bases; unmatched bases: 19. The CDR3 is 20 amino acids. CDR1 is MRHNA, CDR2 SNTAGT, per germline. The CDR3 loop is CASRRAGTGFLLSSTDTQYF. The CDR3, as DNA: TGTGCCAGCAGAAGAGCCGGGACAGGGTTTCTCCTTTCTAGCACAGATACGCAGTATTTT.

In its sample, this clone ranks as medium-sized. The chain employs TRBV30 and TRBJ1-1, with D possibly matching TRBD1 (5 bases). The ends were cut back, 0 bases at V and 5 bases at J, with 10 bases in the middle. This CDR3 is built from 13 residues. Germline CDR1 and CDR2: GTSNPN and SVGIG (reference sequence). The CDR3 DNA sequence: TGTGCCTGGAGTGTAAGTGAGGGGACTGAAGCTTTCTTT. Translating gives CAWSVSEGTEAFF.

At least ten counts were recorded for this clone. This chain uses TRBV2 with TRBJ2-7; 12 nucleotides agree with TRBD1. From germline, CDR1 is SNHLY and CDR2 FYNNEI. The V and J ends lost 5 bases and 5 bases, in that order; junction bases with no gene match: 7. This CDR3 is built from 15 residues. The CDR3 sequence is CASSSGTGGLDEQYF. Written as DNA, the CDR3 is TGTGCCAGCAGTTCCGGGACAGGGGGCCTGGACGAGCAGTACTTC.

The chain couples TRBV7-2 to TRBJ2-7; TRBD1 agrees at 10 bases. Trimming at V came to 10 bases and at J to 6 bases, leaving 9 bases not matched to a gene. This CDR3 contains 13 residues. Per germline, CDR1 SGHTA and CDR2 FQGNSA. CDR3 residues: CATSPGQGTEQYF. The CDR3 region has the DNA TGTGCCACCTCCCCGGGACAGGGGACCGAGCAGTACTTC.

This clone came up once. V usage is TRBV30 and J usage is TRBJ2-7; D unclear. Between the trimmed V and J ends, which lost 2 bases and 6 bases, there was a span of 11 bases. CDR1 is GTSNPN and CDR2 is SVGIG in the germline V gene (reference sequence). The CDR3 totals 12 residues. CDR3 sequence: CAWSSTTGEQYF. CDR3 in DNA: TGTGCCTGGAGTAGTACTACCGGCGAGCAGTACTTC.

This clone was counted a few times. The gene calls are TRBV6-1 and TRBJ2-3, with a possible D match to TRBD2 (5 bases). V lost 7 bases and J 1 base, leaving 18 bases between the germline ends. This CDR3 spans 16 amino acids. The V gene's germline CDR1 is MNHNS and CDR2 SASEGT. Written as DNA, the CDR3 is TGTGCCAGCATACCTACTGGGAGCGGAGGCACAGATACGCAGTATTTT. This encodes CASIPTGSGGTDTQYF.

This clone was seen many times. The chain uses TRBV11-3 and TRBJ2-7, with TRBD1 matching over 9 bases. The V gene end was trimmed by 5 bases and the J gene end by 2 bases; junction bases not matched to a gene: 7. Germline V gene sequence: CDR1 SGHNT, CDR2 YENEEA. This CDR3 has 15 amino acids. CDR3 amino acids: CASSPRGTGPYEQYF. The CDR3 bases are TGTGCCAGCAGCCCCCGTGGGACAGGGCCCTACGAGCAGTACTTC. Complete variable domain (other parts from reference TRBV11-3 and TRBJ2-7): EAGVVQSPRYKIIEKKQPVAFWCNPISGHNTLYWYLQNLGQGPELLIRYENEEAVDDSQLPKDRFSAERLKGVDSTLKIQPAELGDSAVYLCASSPRGTGPYEQYFGPGTRLTVT.

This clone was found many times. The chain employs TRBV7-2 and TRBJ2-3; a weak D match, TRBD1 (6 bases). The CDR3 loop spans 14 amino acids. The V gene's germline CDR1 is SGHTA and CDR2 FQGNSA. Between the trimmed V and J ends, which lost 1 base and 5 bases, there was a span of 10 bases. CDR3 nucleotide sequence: TGTGCCAGCAGCTTAGTCATAGGGGGAGATACGCAGTATTTT. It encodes CASSLVIGGDTQYF. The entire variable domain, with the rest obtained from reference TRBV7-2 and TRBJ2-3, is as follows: GAGVSQSPSNKVTEKGKDVELRCDPISGHTALYWYRQSLGQGLEFLIYFQGNSAPDKSGLPSDRFSAERTGGSVSTLTIQRTQQEDSAVYLCASSLVIGGDTQYFGPGTRLTVL.

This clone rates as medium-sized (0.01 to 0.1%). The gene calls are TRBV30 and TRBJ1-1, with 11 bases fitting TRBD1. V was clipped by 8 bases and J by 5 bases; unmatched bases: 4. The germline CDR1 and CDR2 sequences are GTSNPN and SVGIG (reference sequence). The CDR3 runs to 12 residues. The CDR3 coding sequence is TGTGCCGGGGACAGGGGGTTAACTGAAGCTTTCTTT. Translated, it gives CAGDRGLTEAFF.

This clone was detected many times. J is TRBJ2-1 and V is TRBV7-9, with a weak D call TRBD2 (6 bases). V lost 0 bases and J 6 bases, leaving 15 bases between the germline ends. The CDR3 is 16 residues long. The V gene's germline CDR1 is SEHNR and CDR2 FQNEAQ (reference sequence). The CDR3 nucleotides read TGTGCCAGCAGCTTAGCGCGCGGGATCCGACTCAATGAGCAGTTCTTC. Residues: CASSLARGIRLNEQFF.

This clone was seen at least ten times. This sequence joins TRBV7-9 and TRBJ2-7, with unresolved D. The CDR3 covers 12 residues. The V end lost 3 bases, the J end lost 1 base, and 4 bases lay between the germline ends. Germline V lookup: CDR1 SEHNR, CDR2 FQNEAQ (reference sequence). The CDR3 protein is CASSLGSYEQYF. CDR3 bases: TGTGCCAGCAGCTTGGGGTCCTACGAGCAGTACTTC.

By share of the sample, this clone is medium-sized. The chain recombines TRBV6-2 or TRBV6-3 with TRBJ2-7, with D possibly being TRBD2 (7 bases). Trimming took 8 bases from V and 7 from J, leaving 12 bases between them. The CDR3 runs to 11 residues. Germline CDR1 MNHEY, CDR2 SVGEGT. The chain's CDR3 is CASGGAREQYF. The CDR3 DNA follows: TGTGCCAGCGGGGGGGCGCGGGAGCAGTACTTC.

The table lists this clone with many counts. The CDR3 region is CASSFGRLAGGRETQYF. CDR3 nucleotides: TGTGCCAGCAGCTTTGGGAGACTAGCGGGAGGCCGGGAGACCCAGTACTTC. V gene TRBV7-2 combines with J gene TRBJ2-5, with 13 nucleotides matching TRBD2. V dropped 3 bases and J dropped 5; count of bases not matched to a gene: 9. CDR1 is SGHTA, CDR2 FQGNSA, per germline. The CDR3 spans 17 residues.

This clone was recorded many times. The CDR3 loop is CSARDLRAGGYNEQFF. The CDR3 nucleotides are TGCAGTGCTAGAGATCTCAGGGCGGGAGGCTACAATGAGCAGTTCTTC. V and J are TRBV20-1 and TRBJ2-1; 8 bases are shared with TRBD2. The CDR3 sequence is 16 residues long. In germline, CDR1 is DFQATT, CDR2 SNEGSKA (reference sequence). The J segment lost 3 bases and the V segment lost 0 bases, leaving 7 bases of the junction unmatched.

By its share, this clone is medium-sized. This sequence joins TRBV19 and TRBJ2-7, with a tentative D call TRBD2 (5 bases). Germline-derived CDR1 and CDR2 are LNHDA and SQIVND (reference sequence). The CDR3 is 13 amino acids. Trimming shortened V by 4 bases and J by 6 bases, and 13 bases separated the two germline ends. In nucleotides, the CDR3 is TGTGCCAGTAGTAAGGGAGCACTAGGCGAGCAGTACTTC. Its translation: CASSKGALGEQYF.

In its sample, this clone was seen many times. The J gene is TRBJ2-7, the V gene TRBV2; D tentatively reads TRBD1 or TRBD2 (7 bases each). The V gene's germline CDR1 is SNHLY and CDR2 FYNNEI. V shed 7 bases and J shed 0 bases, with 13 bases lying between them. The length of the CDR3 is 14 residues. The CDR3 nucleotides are TGTGCCAGCACGCCAGGGGGGGGCTCCTACGAGCAGTACTTC. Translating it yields CASTPGGGSYEQYF.

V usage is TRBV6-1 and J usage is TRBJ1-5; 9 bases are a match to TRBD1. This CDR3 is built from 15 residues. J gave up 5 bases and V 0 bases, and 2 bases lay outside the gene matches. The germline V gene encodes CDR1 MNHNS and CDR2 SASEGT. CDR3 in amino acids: CASSEAWTGDQPQHF. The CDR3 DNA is TGTGCCAGCAGTGAAGCCTGGACAGGGGATCAGCCCCAGCATTTT.

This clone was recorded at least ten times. The CDR3 here is CASSLGGASGNLYEQYF. Written as DNA, the CDR3 is TGTGCCAGCAGCTTAGGAGGGGCTAGCGGGAACTTATACGAGCAGTACTTC. The chain has TRBV11-3 and TRBJ2-7; 9 bases agree with TRBD2. After removal of 1 base from V and 4 bases from J, the junction contained 11 bases not matched to a gene. The germline V gene encodes CDR1 SGHNT and CDR2 YENEEA. CDR3 length equals 17 residues.

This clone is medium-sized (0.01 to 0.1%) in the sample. In DNA form, the CDR3 reads TGTGCCAGCACAGGACACGGCCAGTCGGGCCCCTCCTACGAGCAGTACTTC. Amino acids: CASTGHGQSGPSYEQYF. V usage is TRBV6-1 and J usage is TRBJ2-7, with a possible D match to TRBD1 (5 bases). Germline V lookup: CDR1 MNHNS, CDR2 SASEGT. Trimming shortened V by 7 bases and J by 0 bases, and 22 bases separated the two germline ends. CDR3 size: 17 residues.

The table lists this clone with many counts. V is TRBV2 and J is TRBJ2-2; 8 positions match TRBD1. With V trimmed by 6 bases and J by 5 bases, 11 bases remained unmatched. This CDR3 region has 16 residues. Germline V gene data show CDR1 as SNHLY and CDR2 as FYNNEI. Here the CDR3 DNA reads TGTGCCAGCAGCGCCCAGGGGGCGCGGGGAACCGGGGAGCTGTTTTTT. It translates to CASSAQGARGTGELFF.

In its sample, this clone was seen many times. CDR3 in amino acids: CASSERRGPYEQYF. CDR3 sequence (DNA): TGTGCCAGCAGTGAACGGCGGGGACCCTACGAGCAGTACTTC. The chain carries TRBV2 and TRBJ2-7, with D possibly TRBD2 on 6 matching bases. Trimming pared 2 bases from V and 2 bases from J, leaving 10 bases between. The CDR3 runs 14 residues. Germline V gene sequence: CDR1 SNHLY, CDR2 FYNNEI.

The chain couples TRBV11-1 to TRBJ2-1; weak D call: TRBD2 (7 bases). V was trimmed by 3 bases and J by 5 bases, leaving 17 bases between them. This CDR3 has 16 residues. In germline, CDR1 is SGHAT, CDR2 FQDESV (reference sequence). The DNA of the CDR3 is TGTGCCAGCAGCTTTCCCCCTCGGGGGGCGGACAATGAGCAGTTCTTC. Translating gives CASSFPPRGADNEQFF.

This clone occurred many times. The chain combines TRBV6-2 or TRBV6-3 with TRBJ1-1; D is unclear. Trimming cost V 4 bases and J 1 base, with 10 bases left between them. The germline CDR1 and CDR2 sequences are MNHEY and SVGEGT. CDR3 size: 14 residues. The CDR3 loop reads CASSLEGPNTEAFF. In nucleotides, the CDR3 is TGTGCCAGCAGTTTAGAAGGACCGAACACTGAAGCTTTCTTT.